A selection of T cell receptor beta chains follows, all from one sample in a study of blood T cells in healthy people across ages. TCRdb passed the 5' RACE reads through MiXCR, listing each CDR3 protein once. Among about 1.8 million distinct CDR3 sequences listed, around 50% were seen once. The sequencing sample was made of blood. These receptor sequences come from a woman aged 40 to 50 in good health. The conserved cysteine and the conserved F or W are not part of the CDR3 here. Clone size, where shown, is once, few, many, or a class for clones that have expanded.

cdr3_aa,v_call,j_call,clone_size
ASLPRTGVNTEAF,TRBV25-1,TRBJ1-1,-
GEESTVGWYEQY,TRBV29-1,TRBJ2-7,-
ASSLTGEYSYNEQF,TRBV5-1,TRBJ2-1,-
SAVLAALADTQY,TRBV29-1,TRBJ2-3,few
ASSPGRTSGANVLT,TRBV5-8,TRBJ2-6,-
ASGSGDRGDTQY,TRBV7-2,TRBJ2-3,-
ATHGTQTSTDTQY,TRBV15,TRBJ2-3,-
ASGEGEKLF,TRBV6-6,TRBJ1-4,-
ASSKASDSVGDFNQPQH,TRBV21-1,TRBJ1-5,-
ASSLPGGASNKNIQY,TRBV13,TRBJ2-4,-
ASSHSGPGANVLT,TRBV14,TRBJ2-6,-